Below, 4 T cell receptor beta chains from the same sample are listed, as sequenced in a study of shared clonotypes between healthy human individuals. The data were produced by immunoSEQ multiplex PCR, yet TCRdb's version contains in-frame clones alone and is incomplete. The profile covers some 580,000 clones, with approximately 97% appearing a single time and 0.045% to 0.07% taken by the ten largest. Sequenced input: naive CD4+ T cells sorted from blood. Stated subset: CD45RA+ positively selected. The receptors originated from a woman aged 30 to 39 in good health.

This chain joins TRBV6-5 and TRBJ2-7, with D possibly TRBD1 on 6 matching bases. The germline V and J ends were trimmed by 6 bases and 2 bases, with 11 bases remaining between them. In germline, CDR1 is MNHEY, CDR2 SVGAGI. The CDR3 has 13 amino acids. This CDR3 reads CASSRQEAYEQYF. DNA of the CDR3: TGTGCCAGCAGCCGACAGGAAGCCTACGAGCAGTACTTC.

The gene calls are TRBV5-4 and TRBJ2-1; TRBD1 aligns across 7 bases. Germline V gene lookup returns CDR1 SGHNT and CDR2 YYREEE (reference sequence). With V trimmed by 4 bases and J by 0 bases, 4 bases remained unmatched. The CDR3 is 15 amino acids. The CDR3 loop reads CASSMGQSSYNEQFF. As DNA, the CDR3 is TGTGCCAGCAGCATGGGACAGAGCTCCTACAATGAGCAGTTCTTC.

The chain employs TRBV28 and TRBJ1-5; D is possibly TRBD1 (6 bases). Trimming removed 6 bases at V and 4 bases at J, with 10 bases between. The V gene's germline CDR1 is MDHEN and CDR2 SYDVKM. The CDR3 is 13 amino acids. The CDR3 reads CASRRTANQPQHF. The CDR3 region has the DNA TGTGCCAGCAGAAGGACAGCGAATCAGCCCCAGCATTTT.

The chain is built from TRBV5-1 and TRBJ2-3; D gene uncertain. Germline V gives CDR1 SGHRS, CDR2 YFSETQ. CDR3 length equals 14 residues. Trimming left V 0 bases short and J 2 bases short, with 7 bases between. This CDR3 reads CASSLVATTDTQYF. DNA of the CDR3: TGCGCCAGCAGCTTGGTGGCCACCACAGATACGCAGTATTTT.